This TCR beta chain was identified in a study of post-analysis software for immune sequencing data. Study-wide background: The courses of disease that were included comprised relapsing-remitting, secondary progressive and progressive-relapsing multiple sclerosis. Findings of the study overall: For normalized Chao1 diversity, multiple sclerosis patients scored significantly lower than controls did. Roughly five TRBV segments occurring more often in patients than controls included TRBV5-6, TRBV5-1 and TRBV20-1.

With regard to this clonotype: The antigen is not known.

V shed 7 bases and J shed 5 bases, with 14 bases lying between them. Per germline, CDR1 MGHRA and CDR2 YSYEKL. The CDR3 length is 13 residues. Researchers reported that TCR beta cDNA libraries carried unique molecular identifiers. Input amounts of 1 to 10 million T cells were used. These gave 500,000 or so cDNA molecules, so each molecule approximated one T cell. TCRdb re-analysed the PCR reads in MiXCR, keeping a single row per CDR3 protein. The sample consists of about 400,000 distinct CDR3 sequences, roughly 35% of them appearing once. The sequenced sample consisted of blood. The chain combines TRBV4-1 with TRBJ1-1, with D possibly TRBD1 on 5 matching bases. This TCR was sampled from a girl aged 5-17 years with multiple sclerosis. The CDR3: CASKPGPKTEAFF. The CDR3 DNA reads as TGCGCCAGCAAACCAGGGCCCAAAACTGAAGCTTTCTTT.